This record covers a single T cell receptor beta chain. Its antigen is not identified. Measured with immunoSEQ multiplex PCR; TCRdb has only the in-frame clones, and not every one. Found here are about 13,000 clones, roughly 70% of them singletons; the top ten hold 8.9%. Germline V lookup: CDR1 SGHKS, CDR2 YYEKEE (reference sequence). The CDR3 loop spans 17 amino acids. J was trimmed by 4 bases and V by 4 bases; bases with no gene match: 10. The sample belongs to a study of T cell repertoires in urothelial bladder cancer. General study findings and limits: Benign specimens held more T cells than urothelial carcinoma specimens. Carcinoma specimens had median around 2.2% tumor infiltrating lymphocytes, benign 12%. Up to about 15% of carcinoma infiltrating lymphocytes belonged to one T-cell clone.

J is TRBJ2-3 and V is TRBV5-5, with 12 bases identical to TRBD2. This TCR derives from a human donor with urothelial carcinoma. What was sequenced was tumor-infiltrating cells from bladder cancer. The CDR3 nucleotides are TGTGCCAGCAGCCGATCACCGACTAGCGGGGGCCCAGATACGCAGTATTTT. Its protein product is CASSRSPTSGGPDTQYF.